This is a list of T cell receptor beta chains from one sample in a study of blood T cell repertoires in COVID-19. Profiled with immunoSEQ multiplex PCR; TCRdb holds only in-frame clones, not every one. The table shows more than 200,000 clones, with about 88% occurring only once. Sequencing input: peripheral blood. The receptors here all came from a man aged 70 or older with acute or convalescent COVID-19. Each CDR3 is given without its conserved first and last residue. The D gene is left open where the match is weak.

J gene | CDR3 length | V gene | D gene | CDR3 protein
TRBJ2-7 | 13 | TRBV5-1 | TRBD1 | ASSLKTGVTYEQY
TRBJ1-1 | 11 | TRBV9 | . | ASSVAGNTEAF
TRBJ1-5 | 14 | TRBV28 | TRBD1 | ASSSNSPGGTQPQH
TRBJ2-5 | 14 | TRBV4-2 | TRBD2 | ASSRRGGDSRETQY
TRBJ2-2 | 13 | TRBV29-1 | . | SVKPRDTNTGELF
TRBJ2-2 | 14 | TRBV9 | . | ASSLGPGGGTGELF
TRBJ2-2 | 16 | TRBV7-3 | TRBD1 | ASSFSIGTGRGTGELF
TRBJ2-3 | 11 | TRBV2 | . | ASRASGTDTQY
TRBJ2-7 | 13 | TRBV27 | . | ASSLSPRGGDEQY
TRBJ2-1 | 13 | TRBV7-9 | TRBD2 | ASSLLPRGSNEQF
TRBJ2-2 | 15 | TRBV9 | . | ASSVGIAYANTGELF
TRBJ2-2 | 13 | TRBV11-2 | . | ASSLMTANTGELF
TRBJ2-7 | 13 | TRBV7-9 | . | ASSQIKGGLHEQY
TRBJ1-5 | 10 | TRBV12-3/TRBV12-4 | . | ASSLAGLPQH
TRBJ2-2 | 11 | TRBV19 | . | ASSIRGGGELF
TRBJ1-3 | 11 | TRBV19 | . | ASAPGAGNTIY
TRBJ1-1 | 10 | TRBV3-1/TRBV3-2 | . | ASRQLNTEAF
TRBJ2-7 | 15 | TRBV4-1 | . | ASSQDLPDGGRCEQY
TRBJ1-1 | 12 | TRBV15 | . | ATSRDLEGVGAF
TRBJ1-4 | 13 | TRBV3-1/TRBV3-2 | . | ASSSQGSTNEKLF
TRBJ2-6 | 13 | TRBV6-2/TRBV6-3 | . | ASTPDSSGANVLT
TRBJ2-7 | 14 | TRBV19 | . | ASSSGYKTGTYEQY
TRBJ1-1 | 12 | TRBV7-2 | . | ASSPSGRGDEAF
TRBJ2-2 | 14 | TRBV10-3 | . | AISESKRVDTGELF
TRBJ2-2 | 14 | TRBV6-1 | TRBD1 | ASSGERGRATGELF
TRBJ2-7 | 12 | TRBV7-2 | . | ASSFHGNTYEQY
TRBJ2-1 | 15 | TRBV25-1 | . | ASSASAGGLSYNEQF
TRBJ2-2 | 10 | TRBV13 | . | ASSRNTGELF
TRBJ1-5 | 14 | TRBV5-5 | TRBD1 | ASSFQPGQGNQPQH
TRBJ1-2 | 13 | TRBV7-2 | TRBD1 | ASSLLGQGGYGYT
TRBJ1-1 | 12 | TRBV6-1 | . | ASSEGPLGRGAF
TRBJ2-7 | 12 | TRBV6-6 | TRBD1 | ASSAGTATYEQY
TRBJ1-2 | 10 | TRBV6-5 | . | ASSPSVGGYT
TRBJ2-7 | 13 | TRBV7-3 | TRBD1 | ASRSRDSSTYEQY
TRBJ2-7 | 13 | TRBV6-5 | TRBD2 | ASRSGTSGSYEQY
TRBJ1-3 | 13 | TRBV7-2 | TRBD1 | ASSLVGGPGNTIY
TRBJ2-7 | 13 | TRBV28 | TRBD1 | ASSYRGQSSYEQY
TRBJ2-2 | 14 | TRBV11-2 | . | ASSDRFGQNTGELF
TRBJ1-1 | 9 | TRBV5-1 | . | ASSLRGEAF
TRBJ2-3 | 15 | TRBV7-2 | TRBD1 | ASSLAGGDRSTDTQY
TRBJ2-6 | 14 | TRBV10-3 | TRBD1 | AISETRGPGANVLT
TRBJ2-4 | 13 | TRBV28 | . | ASSATGRVGNIQY
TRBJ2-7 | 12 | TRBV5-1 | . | ASSLVGPPYEQY
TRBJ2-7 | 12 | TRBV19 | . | ASRPERLVGEQY
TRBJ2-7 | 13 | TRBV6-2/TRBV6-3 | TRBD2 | ASSFQTSGRNLQY
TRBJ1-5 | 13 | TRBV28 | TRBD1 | ASRPPGTGGQPQH
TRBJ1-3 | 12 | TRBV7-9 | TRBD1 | ASRGDSSGNTIY
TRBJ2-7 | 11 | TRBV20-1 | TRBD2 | SASPGLADEQY
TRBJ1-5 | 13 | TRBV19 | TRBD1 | ASIDRGRGNQPQH
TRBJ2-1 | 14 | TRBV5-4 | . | ASSLALSPPGNEQF
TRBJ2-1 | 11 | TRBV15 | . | ATSRDRSLEQF
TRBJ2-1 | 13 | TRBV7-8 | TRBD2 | ASSFWASGDNEQF
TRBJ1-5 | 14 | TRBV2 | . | ASSGGRPRGNQPQH
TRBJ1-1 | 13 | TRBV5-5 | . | ASSFANRVGTEAF
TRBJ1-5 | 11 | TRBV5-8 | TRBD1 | ASGGAGGQPQH
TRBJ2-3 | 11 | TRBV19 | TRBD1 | ASTPRGRNTQY
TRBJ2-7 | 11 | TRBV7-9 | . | ASRPTGPYEQY
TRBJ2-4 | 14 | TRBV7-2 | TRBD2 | ASSSKTSGRGNIQY
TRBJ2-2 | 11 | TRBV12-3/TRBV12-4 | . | ASTQINTGELF